The clone carrying this T cell receptor beta chain was counted a few times. As handled by the study authors: For nucleated cells, counts were estimated from reference gene primer amplification. Repertoires were generated with immunoSEQ multiplex PCR, while TCRdb's copy carries only in-frame clones and drops some. Clone size and V and J calls were adopted from that table, with D and trimming inferred from the DNA. This table holds approximately 260,000 clones, approximately 89% found once. The data derive from a study of blood T cell repertoires in COVID-19. The wider study: Samples taken during acute and convalescent COVID-19 were collected in the United States, Italy and Spain. T cells, B-cell-depleted T cells, or PBMCs supplied cDNA or gDNA.

The CDR3 covers 17 residues. This sequence joins TRBV12-1 and TRBJ2-5; the table's D call of TRBD2 was not tested on the DNA. TRBV12-1 corresponds to a pseudogene. The TCR was taken from a woman aged 70-85 years with COVID-19, enrolled during active disease. The material sequenced was peripheral blood. CDR3 in amino acids: CASSFEPRGGTQETQYF. The CDR3 DNA reads as TGTGCCAGCAGCTTTGAACCACGCGGGGGGACCCAAGAGACCCAGTACTTC.